The T cell receptor beta chain under discussion was sequenced for a study of shared clonotypes between healthy human individuals. Broader study findings: Only blood samples were collected, and tissue repertoires likely differ.

Germline V gene data show CDR1 as LNHNV and CDR2 as YYDKDF (reference sequence). Trimming removed 3 bases at V and 9 bases at J, with 10 bases between. The CDR3 totals 12 residues. Comments on this clone: Its antigen remains unknown.

Naive CD8 isolation took CD45RO-negative cells positively selected for CCR7 and excluded terminally differentiated effector memory CD45RA+ cells. Study donors comprised healthy, HIV-negative adults devoid of recent acute infection or vaccination. Generated by immunoSEQ multiplex PCR, the TCRdb table keeps only in-frame clones and is missing some. Among hundreds of thousands of clones listed, 85% to 95% were seen once. The clonotype comes from a woman younger than 45 in good health. The chain combines TRBV15 with TRBJ2-3; D could derive from TRBD1 or TRBD2 (5 bases each). The sequenced material came from naive CD8+ T cells sorted from blood. CDR3 region: CATSSRDETQYF. CDR3 DNA: TGTGCCACCAGCAGCCGGGACGAAACGCAGTATTTT.